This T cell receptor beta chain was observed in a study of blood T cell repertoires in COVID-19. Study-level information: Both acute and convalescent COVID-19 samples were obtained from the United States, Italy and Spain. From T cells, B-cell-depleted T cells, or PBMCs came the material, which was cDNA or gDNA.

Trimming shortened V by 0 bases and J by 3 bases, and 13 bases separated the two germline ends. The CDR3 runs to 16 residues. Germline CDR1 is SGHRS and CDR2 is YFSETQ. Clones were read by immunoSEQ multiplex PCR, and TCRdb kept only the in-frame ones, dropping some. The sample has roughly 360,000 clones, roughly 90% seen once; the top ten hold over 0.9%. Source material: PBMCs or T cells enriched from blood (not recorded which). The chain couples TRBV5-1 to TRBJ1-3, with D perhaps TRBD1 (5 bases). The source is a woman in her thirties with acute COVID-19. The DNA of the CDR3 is TGCGCCAGCAGCTTGGGGGCCAGGGTCGGTGGAAACACCATATATTTT. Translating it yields CASSLGARVGGNTIYF.